The rows below give T cell receptor beta chains drawn from one sample of a study of Ad26.COV2.S vaccination and SARS-CoV-2 variants. Assay: immunoSEQ multiplex PCR; the TCRdb copy retains only in-frame clones and omits some. The data hold 500,000 or so clones, with 85% to 90% observed a single time. Specimen: peripheral blood, collected in a trial of Ad26.COV2.S vaccine versus placebo. The receptors come from a person between 18 and 65 years old who received the Ad26.COV2.S COVID-19 vaccine or a placebo. Both conserved end residues are part of each CDR3. The D gene is left open where the match is weak. Only part of the rows carry a size: once, few, many, or a class if the clone is expanded.

D gene	V gene	CDR3 length	clone size	J gene	CDR3 protein	CDR3 DNA
.	TRBV7-8	18	.	TRBJ1-1	CASSLAFVIVGVNTEAFF	TGTGCCAGCAGCTTAGCGTTCGTCATCGTTGGGGTGAACACTGAAGCTTTCTTT
TRBD2	TRBV6-5	15	.	TRBJ2-1	CASSLSGEAYNEQFF	TGTGCCAGCAGCCTTAGCGGGGAAGCTTACAATGAGCAGTTCTTC
.	TRBV9	17	.	TRBJ2-3	CASSGDTGSHPTDTQYF	TGTGCCAGCAGCGGCGACACAGGTAGCCACCCCACAGATACGCAGTATTTT
TRBD2	TRBV19	14	once	TRBJ2-3	CASSPGGRTDTQYF	TGTGCCAGTAGTCCGGGGGGGCGCACAGATACGCAGTATTTT
.	TRBV25-1	14	.	TRBJ1-1	CASRAQGHVTEAFF	TGTGCCAGCAGAGCACAGGGCCATGTTACTGAAGCTTTCTTT
.	TRBV2	12	.	TRBJ2-5	CASRTDQETQYF	TGTGCCAGCCGAACGGATCAAGAGACCCAGTACTTC
.	TRBV2	12	.	TRBJ1-2	CARGEANYGYTF	TGTGCCAGGGGAGAGGCCAACTATGGCTACACCTTC
TRBD2	TRBV5-1	14	once	TRBJ2-5	CASSLLAGGETQYF	TGCGCCAGCAGCTTGCTAGCGGGGGGAGAGACCCAGTACTTC
.	TRBV5-4	15	.	TRBJ2-1	CASSLAGAVYNEQFF	TGTGCCAGCAGCTTGGCGGGGGCCGTCTACAATGAGCAGTTCTTC
TRBD1	TRBV5-1	15	.	TRBJ2-1	CASSWDRAPYNEQFF	TGCGCCAGCAGCTGGGACAGGGCTCCCTACAATGAGCAGTTCTTC
TRBD2	TRBV15	16	.	TRBJ2-7	CATSRGLAGGLGEQYF	TGTGCCACCAGCAGAGGGCTAGCGGGGGGGCTTGGCGAGCAGTACTTC
.	TRBV2	14	.	TRBJ2-3	CASGREGRTDTQYF	TGTGCCAGCGGTCGCGAGGGTCGCACAGATACGCAGTATTTT